These T cell receptor beta chains were read from a single sample in a study of T cells in Graves' hyperthyroidism and ophthalmopathy. TCRdb re-called the multiplex PCR reads with MiXCR, one entry per CDR3 protein. The top ten clones hold over 15% of a sample with under 750,000 distinct CDR3 sequences, under 20% of them seen once. Sequenced material: blood. The origin of the receptors is a woman aged 45-60 years with Graves' hyperthyroidism that later progressed to Graves' ophthalmopathy. Each CDR3 is given with its conserved first and last residue. A D gene is named only where the DNA matches it firmly. Where a row states a size, it is once, few, many or the class of an expanded clone; other rows omit it.

clone_size d_call j_call v_call cdr3_aa cdr3_nt
many - TRBJ1-1 TRBV12-5 CASDRGGNTEAFF TGTGCTAGTGACCGGGGAGGGAACACTGAAGCTTTCTTT
- TRBD1 TRBJ1-1 TRBV5-8 CASSLIAGGANTEAFF TGTGCCAGCAGCCTGATCGCAGGGGGAGCCAACACTGAAGCTTTCTTT
many - TRBJ1-5 TRBV30 CAWSVQGNQPQHF TGTGCCTGGAGTGTACAAGGCAATCAGCCCCAGCATTTT
- TRBD1 TRBJ1-2 TRBV7-8 CASSPGAGGDYGYTF TGTGCCAGCAGCCCAGGGGCAGGGGGGGACTATGGCTACACCTTC
few - TRBJ2-3 TRBV30 CAWSDRGSRSTDTQYF TGTGCCTGGAGTGATCGGGGTTCGAGGAGCACAGATACGCAGTATTTT
- TRBD2 TRBJ2-3 TRBV4-1 CASSQDPHGGTDTQYF TGCGCCAGCAGCCAAGATCCTCACGGGGGGACAGATACGCAGTATTTT
- - TRBJ1-4 TRBV3-1 CASSQDRGSNEKLFF TGTGCCAGCAGCCAAGATAGGGGGTCAAATGAAAAACTGTTTTTT
- - TRBJ1-2 TRBV6-2/TRBV6-3 CASSFIDRSFYGYTF TGTGCCAGCAGTTTTATTGATCGGAGTTTCTATGGCTACACCTTC
many - TRBJ1-1 TRBV11-1 CASSLVRAGKAFF TGTGCCAGCAGCTTAGTACGCGCAGGGAAAGCTTTCTTT
few - TRBJ2-2 TRBV6-1 CASKPGHNTGELFF TGTGCCAGCAAACCGGGACACAACACCGGGGAGCTGTTTTTT
- - TRBJ1-2 TRBV3-1 CASSQDVGRGYGYTF TGTGCCAGCAGCCAAGATGTAGGTCGGGGATATGGCTACACCTTC
few - TRBJ1-5 TRBV10-3 CAISGLDASQGNQPQHF TGTGCCATCAGTGGGTTGGACGCATCTCAGGGCAATCAGCCCCAGCATTTT
many - TRBJ2-5 TRBV6-5 CASSYSIFREQETQYF TGTGCCAGCAGTTACTCGATCTTCCGGGAGCAAGAGACCCAGTACTTC
- TRBD1 TRBJ1-4 TRBV20-1 CSASDRGRTNEKLFF TGCAGTGCCTCGGACAGGGGGCGGACTAATGAAAAACTGTTTTTT
many TRBD2 TRBJ2-3 TRBV20-1 CSAPKLAGNTDTQYF TGCAGTGCTCCAAAACTAGCGGGGAACACAGATACGCAGTATTTT
- TRBD2 TRBJ2-2 TRBV7-2 CASSVTSGGAAGELFF TGTGCCAGCAGCGTGACTAGCGGGGGGGCCGCCGGGGAGCTGTTTTTT
few TRBD1 TRBJ1-6 TRBV27 CASTRGQGNNPPLHF TGTGCCAGCACCAGAGGACAGGGTAATAATCCACCCCTCCACTTT
- TRBD2 TRBJ2-3 TRBV19 CATQGLAGGLGTDTQYF TGTGCCACCCAGGGACTAGCAGGGGGGCTGGGCACAGATACGCAGTATTTT
many - TRBJ1-1 TRBV18 CASSPPIGTAGGRTEAFF TGTGCCAGCTCACCACCCATAGGGACTGCGGGGGGACGAACTGAAGCTTTCTTT
- TRBD1 TRBJ1-5 TRBV10-3 CAISVGQVNQPQHF TGTGCCATCAGCGTGGGACAGGTAAATCAGCCCCAGCATTTT
- - TRBJ2-4 TRBV14 CASSRSFGRVGIQYF TGTGCCAGCAGCCGATCGTTTGGGCGCGTGGGGATTCAGTACTTC
- - TRBJ2-3 TRBV6-2/TRBV6-3 CASSARQTSTDTQYF TGTGCCAGCAGTGCTCGACAGACTAGCACAGATACGCAGTATTTT
many TRBD2 TRBJ2-7 TRBV20-1 CSARTSGGHYEQYF TGCAGTGCTAGAACTAGCGGGGGCCACTACGAGCAGTACTTC
many - TRBJ2-7 TRBV10-3 CAIRQSYEQYF TGTGCCATCCGACAGTCCTACGAGCAGTACTTC
many - TRBJ1-1 TRBV2 CASSTGQSWNTEAFF TGTGCCAGCAGCACGGGTCAGTCTTGGAACACTGAAGCTTTCTTT
many - TRBJ2-5 TRBV11-3 CASSLWDGETQYF TGTGCCAGCAGCTTATGGGACGGGGAGACCCAGTACTTC
- - TRBJ1-2 TRBV18 CASSPPGRTYGYTF TGTGCCAGCTCACCACCTGGCCGTACGTATGGCTACACCTTC
- - TRBJ1-1 TRBV6-1 CASNGEGNTEAFF TGTGCCAGCAATGGGGAGGGAAACACTGAAGCTTTCTTT
- TRBD1 TRBJ1-2 TRBV27 CASSFLDRRYGYTF TGTGCCAGCAGTTTCTTGGACAGGCGCTATGGCTACACCTTC
- TRBD1 TRBJ2-1 TRBV24-1 CATSEEGPGQGVYNEQFF TGTGCCACCAGTGAGGAGGGACCGGGACAGGGGGTCTACAATGAGCAGTTCTTC
- - TRBJ2-2 TRBV7-9 CASIGGTSNTGELFF TGTGCCAGCATCGGGGGGACATCGAACACCGGGGAGCTGTTTTTT
many - TRBJ2-1 TRBV3-1 CASRHRTGRGNEQFF TGTGCCAGCAGACATAGGACAGGGAGGGGCAATGAGCAGTTCTTC
- TRBD1 TRBJ1-5 TRBV5-5 CASSLERDRGRNSNQPQHF TGTGCCAGCAGCTTGGAGCGGGACAGGGGACGAAATAGCAATCAGCCCCAGCATTTT
- - TRBJ2-3 TRBV30 CAWRQGRSDTQYF TGTGCCTGGAGGCAGGGAAGGTCAGATACGCAGTATTTT
many - TRBJ1-5 TRBV2 CASSEGRNQPQHF TGTGCCAGCAGTGAAGGACGGAATCAGCCCCAGCATTTT
many - TRBJ2-5 TRBV15 CATGIGVQETQYF TGTGCCACCGGTATCGGGGTTCAAGAGACCCAGTACTTC
- TRBD1 TRBJ1-4 TRBV19 CASSIGGTDIEKLFF TGTGCCAGTAGTATCGGGGGGACAGATATTGAAAAACTGTTTTTT
- - TRBJ2-7 TRBV7-2 CASSYTGGSYEQYF TGTGCCAGCAGCTATACCGGGGGTTCATACGAGCAGTACTTC
many - TRBJ2-3 TRBV5-1 CASSFQRFTDTQYF TGCGCCAGCAGCTTCCAGCGGTTCACAGATACGCAGTATTTT